These 5 T cell receptor beta chains share one sample of origin, sequenced in a study of OX40 agonist ivuxolimab in advanced cancers. Clones were read by immunoSEQ multiplex PCR, and TCRdb kept only the in-frame ones, dropping some. The table shows tens of thousands of clones, with 80% to 90% occurring only once. The sequenced sample was CD4+ or CD8+ T cells sorted from blood, obtained in a trial of the OX40 agonist ivuxolimab. Receptors were obtained from an adult with an advanced solid tumor such as melanoma, head and neck, liver or kidney cancer.

The chain carries TRBV29-1 and TRBJ2-5, with D possibly being TRBD1 (5 bases). Trimming removed 3 bases from V and 4 bases from J, with 12 bases in between. Germline-derived CDR1 and CDR2 are SQVTM and ANQGSEA. The CDR3 runs 13 residues. The CDR3 is CSVDYDSPETQYF. As DNA, the CDR3 is TGCAGCGTTGATTATGACAGTCCAGAGACCCAGTACTTC.

The rearrangement uses TRBV15 and TRBJ1-3; weak D call: TRBD1 (5 bases). V lost 1 base and J lost 0, with 13 bases in between. Germline V gene lookup returns CDR1 LNHNV and CDR2 YYDKDF (reference sequence). This CDR3 is 17 amino acids long. The CDR3 DNA reads as TGTGCCACCAGCAGAGGAGGCAGGGAGAGCTCTGGAAACACCATATATTTT. It codes for CATSRGGRESSGNTIYF.

This clone showed up just once. The chain recombines TRBV27 with TRBJ1-4; a weak D match, TRBD1 (6 bases). CDR1 MNHEY and CDR2 SMNVEV come from the germline V gene (reference sequence). Trimming removed 6 bases from V and 8 bases from J, with 22 bases in between. CDR3 length: 16 residues. Written as DNA, the CDR3 is TGTGCCAGCAGCTCCCCCACAGGGTCCGCGGGCGAAAAACTGTTTTTT. Translation gives CASSSPTGSAGEKLFF.

The chain is built from TRBV2 and TRBJ1-2, with D possibly TRBD1 on 6 matching bases. V lost 6 bases and J 5 bases, leaving 10 bases between the germline ends. Germline lookup yields CDR1 SNHLY and CDR2 FYNNEI. The CDR3 extends over 12 amino acids. In nucleotides, the CDR3 is TGTGCCAGCAGGGAGAGGGGGTATGGCTACACCTTC. It translates to CASRERGYGYTF.

The rearrangement joins TRBV6-1 to TRBJ1-1; D remains unclear. Deletions cut 6 bases from V and 6 bases from J, with 17 bases between. This CDR3 has 14 amino acids. Germline V gene sequence: CDR1 MNHNS, CDR2 SASEGT. CDR3 nucleotide sequence: TGTGCCAGCAGGCAGGAGACAAGAATCGCTGAAGCTTTCTTT. Its protein product is CASRQETRIAEAFF.